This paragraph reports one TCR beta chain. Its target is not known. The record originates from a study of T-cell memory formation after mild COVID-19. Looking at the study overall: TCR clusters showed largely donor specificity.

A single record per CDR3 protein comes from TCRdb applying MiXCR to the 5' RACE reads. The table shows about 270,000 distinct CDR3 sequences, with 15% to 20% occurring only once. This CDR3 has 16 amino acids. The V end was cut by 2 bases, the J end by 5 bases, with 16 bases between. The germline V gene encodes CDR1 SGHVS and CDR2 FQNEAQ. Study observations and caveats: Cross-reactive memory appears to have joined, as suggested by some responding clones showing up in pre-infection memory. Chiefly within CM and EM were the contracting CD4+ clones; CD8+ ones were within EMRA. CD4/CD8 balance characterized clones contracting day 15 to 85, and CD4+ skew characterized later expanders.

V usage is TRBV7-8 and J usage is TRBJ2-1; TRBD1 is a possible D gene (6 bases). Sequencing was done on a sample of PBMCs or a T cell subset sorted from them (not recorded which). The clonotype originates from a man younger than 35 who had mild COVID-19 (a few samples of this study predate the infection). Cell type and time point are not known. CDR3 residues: CASSLIVGTPNNEQFF. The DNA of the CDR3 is TGTGCCAGCAGCTTAATCGTCGGGACACCAAACAATGAGCAGTTCTTC.